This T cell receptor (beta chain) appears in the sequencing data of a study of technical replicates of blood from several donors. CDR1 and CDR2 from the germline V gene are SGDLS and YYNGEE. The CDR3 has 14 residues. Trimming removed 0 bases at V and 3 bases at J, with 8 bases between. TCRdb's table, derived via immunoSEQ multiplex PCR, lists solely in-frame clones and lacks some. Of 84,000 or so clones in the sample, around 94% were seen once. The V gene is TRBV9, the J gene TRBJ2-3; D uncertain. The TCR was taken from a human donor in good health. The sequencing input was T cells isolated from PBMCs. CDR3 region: CASSVGSKTDTQYF. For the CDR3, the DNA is TGTGCCAGCAGCGTAGGTAGTAAAACAGATACGCAGTATTTT.